The 16 T cell receptor beta chains in this list originate from one sample, sequenced in a study of cytomegalovirus exposure and HLA in healthy donors. PCR involved 60 Vbeta and 13 Jbeta primers. Generated by immunoSEQ multiplex PCR, the TCRdb table keeps only in-frame clones and is missing some. The data show some 140,000 clones, around 82% seen once. Sequenced: PBMCs. The receptors stem from a middle-aged woman in good health and CMV-seropositive.

The chain employs TRBV19 and TRBJ1-4; D perhaps matches TRBD1 (6 bases). V lost 5 bases, J lost 7 bases, and 14 bases lay in between. Germline V gives CDR1 LNHDA, CDR2 SQIVND (reference sequence). This CDR3 contains 14 residues. CDR3 coding DNA: TGTGCCAGTAGTCTAGGGGGGCGCGCTGAAAAACTGTTTTTT. It translates to CASSLGGRAEKLFF.

The rearrangement joins TRBV5-4 to TRBJ2-3, with TRBD2 matching 10 bases. Germline V gives CDR1 SGHNT, CDR2 YYREEE (reference sequence). With V trimmed by 4 bases and J by 1 base, 15 bases remained unmatched. The CDR3 runs to 19 residues. CDR3 protein: CASSRGLAEILPGTDTQYF. The CDR3 DNA sequence: TGTGCCAGCAGCCGTGGACTAGCGGAAATACTCCCTGGCACAGATACGCAGTATTTT.

The chain employs TRBV6-5 and TRBJ2-4; TRBD2 matches at 7 bases. This CDR3 region has 15 residues. V shed 2 bases, J shed 5 bases, and the junction held 6 bases outside the gene matches. Germline CDR1 MNHEY, CDR2 SVGAGI. The CDR3 bases are TGTGCCAGCAGTTACCACCCAGCGGGGCAAAACATTCAGTACTTC. Amino acids: CASSYHPAGQNIQYF.

The chain recombines TRBV28 with TRBJ1-6, with a tentative D call TRBD1 (6 bases). The CDR3 consists of 14 residues. The germline V gene encodes CDR1 MDHEN and CDR2 SYDVKM. Between the trimmed V and J ends, which lost 5 bases and 5 bases, there was a span of 10 bases. CDR3 DNA: TGTGCCAGCAGTCGGACAGCCGATAATTCACCCCTCCACTTT. Its translation: CASSRTADNSPLHF.

The genes are TRBV28 and TRBJ1-1; 8 nucleotides agree with TRBD1. The junction had 7 bases not matched to a gene; V was cut back by 6 bases and J by 4 bases. This CDR3 spans 14 amino acids. Germline loops: CDR1 MDHEN, CDR2 SYDVKM. The CDR3 nucleotides are TGTGCCAGCAGACAGACAGGGGCGAGCACTGAAGCTTTCTTT. It specifies CASRQTGASTEAFF. Filled out from reference TRBV28 and TRBJ1-1, the complete variable domain reads DVKVTQSSRYLVKRTGEKVFLECVQDMDHENMFWYRQDPGLGLRLIYFSYDVKMKEKGDIPEGYSVSREKKERFSLILESASTNQTSMYLCASRQTGASTEAFFGQGTRLTVV.

The CDR3 loop is CASSIRGASGNTIYF. CDR3 coding DNA: TGTGCCAGTAGTATCCGGGGGGCCTCTGGAAACACCATATATTTT. The chain recombines TRBV19 with TRBJ1-3; perhaps TRBD1 as D (6 bases). From germline, CDR1 is LNHDA and CDR2 SQIVND (reference sequence). This CDR3 spans 15 amino acids. Trimming removed 3 bases from V and 0 bases from J, with 9 bases in between. The full variable domain, rest sourced from reference TRBV19 and TRBJ1-3, is DGGITQSPKYLFRKEGQNVTLSCEQNLNHDAMYWYRQDPGQGLRLIYYSQIVNDFQKGDIAEGYSVSREKKESFPLTVTSAQKNPTAFYLCASSIRGASGNTIYFGEGSWLTVV.

This chain connects TRBV6-4 to TRBJ1-1, with a weak D call TRBD1 (6 bases). The germline CDR1 and CDR2 sequences are MRHNA and SNTAGT. The CDR3 runs 13 residues. Trimming took 5 bases from V and 5 from J, leaving 12 bases between them. Here the CDR3 reads CASSNERGTEAFF. Written as DNA, the CDR3 is TGTGCCAGCAGTAATGAAAGGGGGACTGAAGCTTTCTTT.

The chain carries TRBV4-1 and TRBJ1-2, with TRBD1 identical over 10 bases. Germline CDR1 MGHRA, CDR2 YSYEKL. This CDR3 is 15 amino acids long. J was trimmed by 2 bases and V by 6 bases; bases with no gene match: 6. CDR3 protein: CASSYGTGANYGYTF. CDR3 nucleotides: TGCGCCAGCAGTTACGGGACAGGGGCAAACTATGGCTACACCTTC.

The count of this clone is one. The CDR3 DNA sequence: TGTGCCAGTAGTATGGAGGGCCAGGGGGCAAGAGGCTACACCTTC. It encodes CASSMEGQGARGYTF. This rearrangement joins TRBV19 to TRBJ1-2; TRBD1 matches 8 bases. The germline V gene has CDR1 LNHDA and CDR2 SQIVND (reference sequence). The J segment lost 8 bases and the V segment lost 3 bases, leaving 11 bases of the junction unmatched. The CDR3 length is 15 residues.

This clone is a singleton in its sample. The rearrangement joins TRBV6-4 to TRBJ2-7; D may be TRBD1 (5 bases). Germline V gene sequence: CDR1 MRHNA, CDR2 SNTAGT. The CDR3 totals 17 residues. V was cut by 0 bases and J by 4 bases, with 19 bases left in between. Written as DNA, the CDR3 is TGTGCCAGCAGTGACTCGATACCGGACAAACTTACTTACGAGCAGTACTTC. Translating it yields CASSDSIPDKLTYEQYF.

This clone was recorded a few times. This rearrangement joins TRBV6-1 to TRBJ2-5; a possible D gene is TRBD2 (7 bases). Trimming shortened V by 8 bases and J by 1 base, and 17 bases separated the two germline ends. The germline V gene encodes CDR1 MNHNS and CDR2 SASEGT. The CDR3 has 15 residues. In DNA, the CDR3 is TGTGCCAGCTACCCCCGGGGGGCTAGCCAAGAGACCCAGTACTTC. Protein: CASYPRGASQETQYF.

The chain couples TRBV5-1 to TRBJ1-1; a weak D match, TRBD1 (6 bases). Germline V gives CDR1 SGHRS, CDR2 YFSETQ. V was trimmed by 0 bases and J by 6 bases, leaving 12 bases between them. The CDR3 loop spans 14 amino acids. The DNA of the CDR3 is TGCGCCAGCAGCTTGGAGACAGGCTCGTCTGAAGCTTTCTTT. It specifies CASSLETGSSEAFF.

Points on this clone: This sample includes further DNA sequences coding for the same CDR3. The V gene is TRBV6-5, the J gene TRBJ1-3, with a weak D call TRBD1 (5 bases). This CDR3 has 16 amino acids. Trimming removed 0 bases from V and 0 bases from J, with 9 bases in between. CDR1 and CDR2 (germline): MNHEY, SVGAGI. The CDR3 DNA sequence: TGTGCCAGCAGTTACTCAACAGGCCTCTCTGGAAACACCATATATTTT. Its translation is CASSYSTGLSGNTIYF.

The chain employs TRBV15 and TRBJ2-1; TRBD1 aligns across 9 bases. Trimming took 6 bases from V and 4 from J; bases not matched to a gene: 7. The germline V gene encodes CDR1 LNHNV and CDR2 YYDKDF (reference sequence). The CDR3 extends over 15 amino acids. CDR3 region: CATRLDRGAYNEQFF. CDR3 nucleotide sequence: TGTGCCACCAGATTGGACAGGGGCGCTTACAATGAGCAGTTCTTC.

CDR3 sequence reads: CATRFGGSNYGYTF. For the CDR3, the DNA is TGTGCCACCCGGTTTGGCGGATCTAACTATGGCTACACCTTC. V usage is TRBV15 and J usage is TRBJ1-2; D gene unclear. Germline lookup yields CDR1 LNHNV and CDR2 YYDKDF (reference sequence). The length of the CDR3 is 14 residues. Trimming took 8 bases from V and 0 from J, leaving 13 bases between them. Filled out from reference TRBV15 and TRBJ1-2, the complete variable domain reads DAMVIQNPRYQVTQFGKPVTLSCSQTLNHNVMYWYQQKSSQAPKLLFHYYDKDFNNEADTPDNFQSRRPNTSFCFLDIRSPGLGDTAMYLCATRFGGSNYGYTFGSGTRLTVV.

The chain links TRBV7-9 to TRBJ1-3; 7 bases are a match to TRBD1. V lost 10 bases, J lost 0 bases, and 15 bases stayed unmatched. Germline values: CDR1 SEHNR, CDR2 FQNEAQ (reference sequence). The CDR3 spans 17 residues. The CDR3 here is CATEGADSFFSGNTIYF. DNA for the CDR3: TGTGCCACAGAGGGGGCCGACTCTTTCTTCTCTGGAAACACCATATATTTT.